A single sample is the source of the 18 T cell receptor beta chains below, sequenced in a study of CXCR3-negative and CXCR3-positive naive CD8 T cells. The TRB cDNA libraries were prepared by 5' RACE with UMI labels. TCRdb reprocessed the 5' RACE reads; each CDR3 protein has one entry and no DNA is given. The sample includes around 40,000 distinct CDR3 sequences. Material for sequencing was naive CXCR3- CD8+ T cells from blood. Indicated subset: CD45RO-CCR7+CD27+CD95- naive CD8+ T cells lacking CXCR3 (TNR3-). The receptor source for this set is a human donor in good health. Some clones in this sample may be carry-over from other donors' samples.

The chain carries TRBV7-7 and TRBJ2-2; TCRdb picks TRBD1, but there is no DNA to check that call. The CDR3 has 16 amino acids. Germline loops: CDR1 SSHAT, CDR2 FNYEAQ (reference sequence). CDR3 loop: CASSPPGQGYTGELFF.

Its frequency marks this clonotype as medium-sized (0.01 to 0.1%). The chain links TRBV4-1 to TRBJ2-1; the D call from TCRdb, TRBD2, cannot be confirmed without DNA. The CDR3 is 16 amino acids. Germline V lookup: CDR1 MGHRA, CDR2 YSYEKL. This CDR3 is CASSQEGLAGGNEQFF.

The V and J genes are TRBV20-1 and TRBJ1-5; the TRBD1 assignment by TCRdb is unverifiable without DNA. Germline V CDR1 and CDR2: DFQATT, SNEGSKA (reference sequence). CDR3 length: 15 amino acids. This CDR3 is CSAVHRTVGNQPQHF.

The rearrangement links TRBV5-1 to TRBJ2-5. The CDR3 loop spans 13 amino acids. Germline CDR1 and CDR2: SGHRS and YFSETQ. The chain's CDR3 is CASSLGPQETQYF.

This chain uses TRBV6-6 with TRBJ2-7; the D gene TCRdb calls, TRBD1, cannot be checked with no DNA. CDR1 is MNHNY, CDR2 SVGAGI, per germline (reference sequence). The CDR3 extends over 15 amino acids. CDR3 residues: CASSRGQGGFYEQYF.

This sequence joins TRBV4-3 and TRBJ2-7. The length of the CDR3 is 15 residues. Germline V gene data show CDR1 as LGHNA and CDR2 as YSLEER. This CDR3 reads CASSPRPTLLREQYF.

The V call is TRBV6-5, the J call TRBJ2-7. The germline V gene has CDR1 MNHEY and CDR2 SVGAGI. This CDR3 region has 14 residues. The CDR3 here is CASSYLREAVEQYF.

The J gene is TRBJ1-2, the V gene TRBV4-3. The germline gives CDR1 LGHNA, CDR2 YSLEER. CDR3 length: 15 amino acids. The CDR3 sequence: CASSQDLQTNYGYTF.

The V and J genes are TRBV7-9 and TRBJ2-3. Germline V lookup: CDR1 SEHNR, CDR2 FQNEAQ (reference sequence). The CDR3 spans 15 residues. The CDR3 sequence: CASSLEDFNTDTQYF.

This chain joins TRBV29-1 and TRBJ2-7. Germline loops: CDR1 SQVTM, CDR2 ANQGSEA. CDR3 length equals 13 residues. CDR3 loop: CSVEAGNSYEQYF.

V gene TRBV6-2 or TRBV6-3 combines with J gene TRBJ2-5. The CDR3 is 12 amino acids. From germline, CDR1 is MNHEY and CDR2 SVGEGT. The CDR3 spells CASSYSLETQYF.

V gene TRBV7-6 combines with J gene TRBJ2-7; TCRdb lists TRBD2, though no DNA is available to test this call. This CDR3 has 13 amino acids. CDR1 is SGHVS, CDR2 FNYEAQ, per germline. The CDR3 is CASSSGASYEQYF.

V is TRBV9 and J is TRBJ2-1; TCRdb's D call, TRBD2, is unchecked because there is no DNA. Per germline, CDR1 SGDLS and CDR2 YYNGEE. The CDR3 totals 15 residues. The CDR3: CASSPSGLAGNEQFF.

The chain employs TRBV7-3 and TRBJ2-7; TCRdb lists TRBD1, though no DNA is available to test this call. CDR1 is SGHTA, CDR2 FQGTGA, per germline. The CDR3 has 13 amino acids. The CDR3 spells CASSLAPTSEQYF.

V usage is TRBV11-2 and J usage is TRBJ2-7; as DNA is missing, the TRBD1 call by TCRdb cannot be tested. Per the germline V gene, CDR1 is SGHAT and CDR2 is FQNNGV. This CDR3 has 16 residues. CDR3 sequence reads: CASSSYRTGAPYEQYF.

The chain recombines TRBV14 with TRBJ2-7; TCRdb's D call, TRBD1, is unchecked because there is no DNA. The CDR3 is made up of 15 amino acids. Germline V gives CDR1 SGHDN, CDR2 FVKESK. CDR3: CASSQGTGGFYEQYF. Together with reference TRBV14 and TRBJ2-7, the CDR3 gives the full variable domain: EAGVTQFPSHSVIEKGQTVTLRCDPISGHDNLYWYRRVMGKEIKFLLHFVKESKQDESGMPNNRFLAERTGGTYSTLKVQPAELEDSGVYFCASSQGTGGFYEQYFGPGTRLTVT.

This chain's CDR3 is CASTIGGGAEAFF. The chain couples TRBV5-1 to TRBJ1-1; the TCRdb D gene call, TRBD1, has no DNA to confirm it. CDR1 is SGHRS, CDR2 YFSETQ, per germline. The CDR3 consists of 13 residues.

V gene TRBV6-2 or TRBV6-3 combines with J gene TRBJ2-7; absent DNA, TCRdb's TRBD1 call cannot be checked. Germline V gives CDR1 MNHEY, CDR2 SVGEGT. The CDR3 spans 13 residues. The CDR3 here is CASSLGHLYEQYF.